Described below is a single T cell receptor beta chain sequence and its context. The sample is drawn from a study of blood T cell repertoires in COVID-19. Assay: immunoSEQ multiplex PCR; the TCRdb copy retains only in-frame clones and omits some. The data contain roughly 500,000 clones, 80% to 90% of them singletons. This CDR3 has 13 amino acids. Trimming took 3 bases from V and 7 from J, leaving 10 bases between them. Germline-derived CDR1 and CDR2 are DFQATT and SNEGSKA (reference sequence). J is TRBJ1-6 and V is TRBV20-1; weak D call: TRBD1 (5 bases). Material for sequencing was peripheral blood. The source of this sequence is a man aged 18 to 29 with COVID-19, enrolled during active disease. Here the CDR3 DNA reads TGCAGTGCTAGTACCAGGGTGAATTCACCCCTCCACTTT. Translating it yields CSASTRVNSPLHF.